The source of this T cell receptor (beta chain) is a study of blood T cell repertoires in COVID-19. The wider study: Sites across the United States, Italy and Spain contributed samples from acute and convalescent COVID-19.

This clone was seen a single time. Clinical histories supplied by participants themselves formed the basis of cohort assignment. Either two negative PCRs, clearance, or symptom resolution qualified Cohort 3 donors as recovered. Germline CDR1 MGHRA, CDR2 YSYEKL. With 2 bases removed from V and 9 bases from J, the gap between germline ends came to 16 bases. The CDR3 is made up of 14 amino acids. Study processing details: Amplification with reference gene primers provided the estimates of nucleated cell counts. Clones were sequenced by immunoSEQ multiplex PCR, and TCRdb holds only the in-frame ones, with some missing. V, J and clone size reflect that table, while D and trimming were determined from the DNA. The table shows approximately 280,000 clones, with around 84% occurring only once.

Material: PBMCs or T cells enriched from blood (not recorded which). The chain has TRBV4-1 and TRBJ2-5; the D gene is possibly TRBD2 (5 bases). The TCR comes from a woman aged 45-65 years who had recovered from COVID-19. CDR3 DNA sequence: TGCGCCAGCAGCCAACCTAGCCTTAATAAGGCCCAGTACTTC. It codes for CASSQPSLNKAQYF.